The entry below gives a single T cell receptor beta chain sequence along with its context. Sequencing used immunoSEQ multiplex PCR; TCRdb keeps in-frame clones, though not all of them. The sample yields some 130,000 clones, roughly nine tenths seen once. The record originates from a study of cytomegalovirus exposure and HLA in healthy donors. Germline V lookup: CDR1 SGHRS, CDR2 YFSETQ. The CDR3 sequence is 18 residues long. The ends lost 0 bases at V and 6 bases at J; junction bases unmatched: 12. V gene TRBV5-1 combines with J gene TRBJ2-7; 13 nucleotides line up with TRBD2. The receptor was derived from a man aged 18 to 29 in good health and CMV-seronegative. The sequencing input was PBMCs. The CDR3 sequence: CASSLGPPGLAGRGEQYF. In DNA form, the CDR3 reads TGCGCCAGCAGCTTGGGCCCCCCGGGACTAGCGGGGAGGGGCGAGCAGTACTTC.